Sequencing of this T cell receptor beta chain was carried out in a study of cytomegalovirus exposure and HLA in healthy donors. This clone has just a few counts. Germline V gene sequence: CDR1 SGHRS, CDR2 YFSETQ. This CDR3 spans 14 amino acids. V lost 0 bases, J lost 3 bases, and 3 bases stayed unmatched. PCR used 60 Vbeta primers and 13 Jbeta primers. The table came from immunoSEQ multiplex PCR; TCRdb's copy has only in-frame clones and leaves some out. The sample carries 85,000 to 100,000 clones, 79% recorded once. The rearrangement uses TRBV5-1 and TRBJ2-7, with 7 bases that match TRBD2. The receptor comes from a male donor in good health and CMV-seropositive. Sequencing was performed on PBMCs. The CDR3, as DNA: TGCGCCAGCAGCTTGGCGGGGGGTAGCTACGAGCAGTACTTC. It codes for CASSLAGGSYEQYF.